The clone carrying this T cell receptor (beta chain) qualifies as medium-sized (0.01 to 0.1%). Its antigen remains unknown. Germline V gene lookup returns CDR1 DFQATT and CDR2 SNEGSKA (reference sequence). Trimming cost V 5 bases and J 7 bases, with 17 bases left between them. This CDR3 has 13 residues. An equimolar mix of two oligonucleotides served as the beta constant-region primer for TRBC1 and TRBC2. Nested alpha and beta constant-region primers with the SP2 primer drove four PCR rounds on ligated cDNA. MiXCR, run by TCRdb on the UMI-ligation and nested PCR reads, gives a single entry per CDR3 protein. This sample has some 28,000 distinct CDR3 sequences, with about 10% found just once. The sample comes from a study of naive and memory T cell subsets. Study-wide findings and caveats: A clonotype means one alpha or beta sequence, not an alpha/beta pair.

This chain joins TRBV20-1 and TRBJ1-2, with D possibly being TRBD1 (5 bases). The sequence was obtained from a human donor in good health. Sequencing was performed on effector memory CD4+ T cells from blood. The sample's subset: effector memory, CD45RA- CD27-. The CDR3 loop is CSARNQGSGGYTF. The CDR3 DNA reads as TGCAGTGCTCGGAACCAGGGCTCCGGTGGCTACACCTTC.